The 3 T cell receptor beta chains presented below share a single source sample, sequenced in a study of T cells expressing NK-cell markers. TCRdb reprocessed the 5' RACE reads and stores each CDR3 protein as one record, lacking DNA. The sample totals hundreds of thousands of distinct CDR3 sequences. The material sequenced was blood T cells: a sorted CD56 or NKG2C T cell subset, CD4+ or CD8+ T cells, or bulk PBMC T cells (not recorded which). The receptors come from a woman between 18 and 69 years old in good health.

The chain combines TRBV20-1 with TRBJ2-3; TCRdb picks TRBD2, but there is no DNA to check that call. The CDR3 contains 14 residues. Germline CDR1 DFQATT, CDR2 SNEGSKA (reference sequence). The CDR3: CSAKSAGGTDTQYF.

The chain links TRBV5-1 to TRBJ2-3; no DNA is available, so the TRBD2 call from TCRdb remains unchecked. In germline, CDR1 is SGHRS, CDR2 YFSETQ. The CDR3 has 20 residues. CDR3: CASSQIHTSGGTTPSDTQYF. Full variable domain (remainder filled in from reference TRBV5-1 and TRBJ2-3): KAGVTQTPRYLIKTRGQQVTLSCSPISGHRSVSWYQQTPGQGLQFLFEYFSETQRNKGNFPGRFSGRQFSNSRSEMNVSTLELGDSALYLCASSQIHTSGGTTPSDTQYFGPGTRLTVL.

CDR3 residues: CASSSTTGLGLDTQYF. The chain couples TRBV7-6 to TRBJ2-3; TCRdb proposes TRBD1, but this gene call is untestable without DNA. CDR1 is SGHVS and CDR2 is FNYEAQ in the germline V gene. This CDR3 comprises 16 residues.